In this sample, the clone carrying this T cell receptor beta chain turned up once. The data derive from a study of blood T cell repertoires in COVID-19. Across the whole study: From T cells, B-cell-depleted T cells, or PBMCs came the material, which was cDNA or gDNA.

The V segment lost 5 bases and the J segment 0 bases; nucleotides outside the gene matches: 6. This CDR3 has 15 residues. From germline, CDR1 is SGHRS and CDR2 YFSETQ. This table comes from immunoSEQ multiplex PCR, and its TCRdb copy is limited to in-frame clones, with some not included. Of some 150,000 clones listed, approximately 80% are singletons. The specimen was peripheral blood. This chain links TRBV5-1 with TRBJ2-3; TRBD2 matches at 7 bases. The TCR comes from a human donor in a cohort sampled during active COVID-19. The CDR3 region is CASRELSGSTDTQYF. The CDR3 coding sequence is TGCGCCAGCAGGGAACTTAGCGGGAGCACAGATACGCAGTATTTT.